This T cell receptor beta chain comes out of a study of Ad26.COV2.S vaccination and SARS-CoV-2 variants. Study at large: A participant enrolled in the COV1001 Ad26.COV2.S trial arm provided the sample. Dosing was one shot or two shots 56 days apart.

V lost 8 bases and J lost 8; bases outside the gene matches: 11. This CDR3 has 14 residues. CDR1 and CDR2 (germline): SQVTM, ANQGSEA. The table came from immunoSEQ multiplex PCR; TCRdb's copy has only in-frame clones and leaves some out. The data contain hundreds of thousands of clones, about 86% of them seen just once; the ten biggest clones take up approximately 12%. The treatment here: about 20 received Ad26.COV2.S at low or high dose, single or two shots; 5 received placebo; per-sample allocation not given. Specimens were obtained on day 63 following the first vaccine or placebo injection. General observations from the study: Placebo recipients trailed vaccine recipients in spike-specific TCR breadth. After vaccination, reports described spike-specific CD8+ and CD4+ T cell responses as showing substantial breadth.

About this clone itself: Its antigen is unidentified.

Material: peripheral blood, obtained in a trial of Ad26.COV2.S vaccine versus placebo. V usage is TRBV29-1 and J usage is TRBJ2-2; TRBD1 matches 10 bases. The sequence was obtained from a person between 18 and 59 years old who received the Ad26.COV2.S COVID-19 vaccine or a placebo. The DNA for the CDR3 is TGCAGCTGTTCCCGGGACAGGGGCTTAGGGGAGCTGTTTTTT. This gives the protein CSCSRDRGLGELFF.